In this sample, the clone carrying this T cell receptor beta chain turned up once. The antigen is undetermined. This entry belongs to a study of cytomegalovirus exposure and HLA in healthy donors. Study-wide results and limits: Several of the most significant clusters were apparently associated with common viral pathogens in a later analysis.

Primers for the PCR totalled 60 Vbeta and 13 Jbeta. This table comes from immunoSEQ multiplex PCR, and its TCRdb copy is limited to in-frame clones, with some not included. In the table there are under 200,000 clones, more than 60% of which are singletons. J gave up 5 bases and V 5 bases, and 11 bases lay outside the gene matches. CDR3 length: 15 amino acids. Germline V lookup: CDR1 SGHTA, CDR2 FQGNSA. The specimen sequenced was PBMCs. The clonotype was recovered from a woman in her forties in good health and CMV-seropositive. The V and J genes are TRBV7-2 and TRBJ1-1; TRBD1 matches 7 bases. This CDR3 reads CASSTYRGLGTEAFF. The CDR3 region has the DNA TGTGCCAGCAGCACCTACAGGGGCCTGGGGACTGAAGCTTTCTTT.